This TCR beta chain was found in a study of T cells after yellow fever vaccination. To note about this clonotype: Its antigen is still unknown.

There are 15 residues in the CDR3. Per the germline V gene, CDR1 is LNHDA and CDR2 is SQIVND (reference sequence). Trimming left V 1 base short and J 7 bases short, with 13 bases between. MiXCR, applied by TCRdb to the 5' RACE reads, yields one record per CDR3 protein. The table lists a few hundred thousand distinct CDR3 sequences, approximately 8% of them singletons. Findings and caveats of the study: It was a weaker secondary response, yet one that peaked faster, at day 5 versus 15. A small share of clonotypes appeared in both CD4 and CD8 compartments.

This receptor was obtained from a man aged 18 to 35 who received the YFV17D yellow fever vaccine. The starting material was PBMCs, obtained about 49 days after the first yellow fever vaccination. The chain links TRBV19 to TRBJ1-4; D unclear. CDR3 loop: CASSIVPRPIEKLFF. Here the CDR3 DNA reads TGTGCCAGTAGTATAGTTCCTCGTCCGATTGAAAAACTGTTTTTT. The complete variable domain, with remaining parts taken from reference TRBV19 and TRBJ1-4, reads DGGITQSPKYLFRKEGQNVTLSCEQNLNHDAMYWYRQDPGQGLRLIYYSQIVNDFQKGDIAEGYSVSREKKESFPLTVTSAQKNPTAFYLCASSIVPRPIEKLFFGSGTQLSVL.